This is a list of T cell receptor beta chains from one sample in a study of shared clonotypes between healthy human individuals. This table comes from immunoSEQ multiplex PCR, and its TCRdb copy is limited to in-frame clones, with some not included. The sample contains more than 2 million clones, roughly 94% of which appear only once. The sample taken for sequencing was naive CD4+ T cells sorted from blood. These receptor sequences come from a man in his late teens or twenties in good health. Both conserved end residues are part of each CDR3. Each record gives: CDR3 protein, CDR3 DNA, V gene, J gene, D gene, clone size. A D gene is named only where the DNA matches it firmly. Rows give clone size only sometimes, using once, few, many, or a class for an expanded clone.

CASSLEGLASF,TGCGCCAGCAGCTTGGAAGGATTGGCCTCCTTT,TRBV5-1,TRBJ1-1,-,-
CASSLGTSGLTSYNEQFF,TGTGCCAGCAGCTTAGGTACTAGCGGGCTTACTTCCTACAATGAGCAGTTCTTC,TRBV11-2,TRBJ2-1,TRBD2,once
CASSGQGNEKLFF,TGTGCCAGTAGTGGCCAGGGTAATGAAAAACTGTTTTTT,TRBV19,TRBJ1-4,-,-
CASSLGLVEYF,TGTGCCAGCAGCTTGGGACTAGTCGAGTACTTC,TRBV5-6,TRBJ2-7,-,-
CASSAYSTHTGELFF,TGTGCCAGCAGTGCGTACTCCACCCACACCGGGGAGCTGTTTTTT,TRBV6-1,TRBJ2-2,-,-
CASRAGGWDFVALHF,TGTGCCAGCAGGGCAGGAGGGTGGGACTTTGTGGCCCTCCACTTT,TRBV27,TRBJ1-6,-,-
CASSLGTGPQHF,TGTGCCAGCAGCTTGGGGACGGGGCCCCAGCATTTT,TRBV7-8,TRBJ1-5,-,-
CASSRTSGNTDTQYF,TGTGCCAGCTCCCGGACTAGCGGGAACACAGATACGCAGTATTTT,TRBV18,TRBJ2-3,TRBD2,-
CASSALGGRLDTQYF,TGTGCCAGCAGCGCCCTGGGAGGACGGCTAGATACGCAGTATTTT,TRBV9,TRBJ2-3,-,-
CASSPRDGYEQYF,TGTGCCAGCTCACCAAGGGACGGCTACGAGCAGTACTTC,TRBV18,TRBJ2-7,-,-
CASSAGTGKNNEQFF,TGTGCCAGCAGCGCCGGGACAGGGAAAAACAATGAGCAGTTCTTC,TRBV7-9,TRBJ2-1,TRBD1,-
CASSVTGNYGYTF,TGCGCCAGCAGCGTTACGGGGAACTATGGCTACACCTTC,TRBV5-1,TRBJ1-2,-,once
CASSAGQGSDYGYTF,TGTGCCAGCAGCGCAGGACAGGGGTCGGATTATGGCTACACCTTC,TRBV9,TRBJ1-2,TRBD1,-
CASTKGGFRIPEAFF,TGTGCCAGCACCAAGGGAGGGTTCAGGATCCCTGAAGCTTTCTTT,TRBV28,TRBJ1-1,-,-
CASGLAGFNEQFF,TGTGCCAGCGGGCTAGCGGGCTTTAATGAGCAGTTCTTC,TRBV6-1,TRBJ2-1,TRBD2,-
CASSLQPTSSYEQYF,TGTGCCAGCAGCTTACAACCGACCAGCTCCTACGAGCAGTACTTC,TRBV7-2,TRBJ2-7,-,-
CASRTGSTHEQYF,TGTGCCAGCAGGACAGGGTCCACCCACGAGCAGTACTTC,TRBV6-1,TRBJ2-7,TRBD1,-
CASSLWTSGSRAYNEQFF,TGTGCCAGCAGCTTATGGACTAGCGGGAGTAGGGCCTACAATGAGCAGTTCTTC,TRBV11-2,TRBJ2-1,TRBD2,-
CASSRDYLQTQYF,TGCGCCAGCAGCCGGGATTACCTGCAGACCCAGTACTTC,TRBV4-3,TRBJ2-5,-,-
CAWMERATIYF,TGTGCCTGGATGGAGAGGGCCACCATATATTTT,TRBV30,TRBJ1-3,-,-
CASRKGQGASPLHF,TGTGCCAGCAGGAAAGGACAGGGAGCTTCACCCCTCCACTTT,TRBV6-5,TRBJ1-6,TRBD1,-
CASSYVLLGGETQYF,TGTGCCAGCAGTTACGTATTACTCGGGGGAGAGACCCAGTACTTC,TRBV6-5,TRBJ2-5,-,-
CASSPGRPPYTQYF,TGCGCCAGCAGCCCCGGTCGACCTCCATATACGCAGTATTTT,TRBV5-1,TRBJ2-3,-,-
CAISEWGNNSPLHF,TGTGCCATCAGTGAGTGGGGGAATAATTCACCCCTCCACTTT,TRBV10-3,TRBJ1-6,-,-
CATMDRVLDTQYF,TGTGCCACAATGGACAGGGTCTTAGATACGCAGTATTTT,TRBV19,TRBJ2-3,TRBD1,-
CASSFTSGNTEAFF,TGTGCCAGCAGTTTTACATCAGGGAACACTGAAGCTTTCTTT,TRBV6-5,TRBJ1-1,-,-
CSAARGLDETQYF,TGCAGCGCCGCTAGAGGCCTTGACGAGACCCAGTACTTC,TRBV29-1,TRBJ2-5,-,-
CASSLEQGGTDTQYF,TGCGCCAGCAGCTTGGAGCAGGGAGGTACAGATACGCAGTATTTT,TRBV5-1,TRBJ2-3,-,-
CASSVQGETQYF,TGTGCCAGCAGTGTCCAGGGGGAGACCCAGTACTTC,TRBV25-1,TRBJ2-5,-,-
CASSDKRTSRETQYF,TGCGCCAGCAGCGACAAGCGTACTAGTAGGGAGACCCAGTACTTC,TRBV4-1,TRBJ2-5,-,-
CASSAGTGQETQYF,TGCGCCAGCAGCGCCGGGACAGGGCAAGAGACCCAGTACTTC,TRBV5-1,TRBJ2-5,TRBD1,-
CSVGDTGYEQYF,TGCAGCGTCGGGGACACAGGCTACGAGCAGTACTTC,TRBV29-1,TRBJ2-7,-,-